A selection of T cell receptor beta chains follows, all from one sample in a study of blood T cell repertoires in COVID-19. Sequencing was performed with immunoSEQ multiplex PCR; in TCRdb, only in-frame clones are kept and a portion is missing. Altogether over 100,000 clones are present, approximately 84% being singletons, with the ten largest covering roughly a quarter. Sequencing was carried out using peripheral blood. The receptors were gathered from a man in his sixties with acute or convalescent COVID-19. CDR3s include the opening cysteine and the closing phenylalanine or tryptophan. The D gene is left open where the match is weak. Clone size is given for some rows only: seen once, a few or many times, or a class if the clone is expanded.

>.|TRBV15|TRBJ2-1|once
TGTGCCACCAGCAGAGGAAGGCAGGGTGTTTCGCCGTCCCATGAGCAGTTCTTC
CATSRGRQGVSPSHEQFF
>.|TRBV29-1|TRBJ1-1|.
TGCAGCGTTAGGACAGAGGCTGAAGCTTTCTTT
CSVRTEAEAFF
>TRBD2|TRBV11-2|TRBJ2-5|few
TGTGCCAGCAGCAGGGCTAGCGGGACCCAAGAGACCCAGTACTTC
CASSRASGTQETQYF
>.|TRBV5-1|TRBJ2-1|once
TGCGCCAGCAGCTTGGAGCAGGGTTTGGATGAGCAGTTCTTC
CASSLEQGLDEQFF
>TRBD2|TRBV5-1|TRBJ2-1|.
TGCGCCAGCAGCTATGGACTAGCGGGAGGTTTGAATGAGCAGTTCTTC
CASSYGLAGGLNEQFF
>TRBD1|TRBV28|TRBJ2-3|.
TGTGCCAGCAACCGGGACAGGGTCGTCACAGATACGCAGTATTTT
CASNRDRVVTDTQYF
>.|TRBV6-4|TRBJ2-1|.
TGTGCCAGCAGTGGCGCGGACAATGAGCAGTTCTTC
CASSGADNEQFF
>.|TRBV27|TRBJ1-6|.
TGTGCCAGCAGTTGGGGCGCTTGGAGGGGAGATTCACCCCTCCACTTT
CASSWGAWRGDSPLHF
>TRBD1|TRBV29-1|TRBJ1-2|.
TGCAGCGTAGCCGGGACAGGCCTCCATGGCTACACCTTC
CSVAGTGLHGYTF
>.|TRBV30|TRBJ2-3|.
TGTGCCTGGAGTGGGGGCCCCGAACAACAGTATTTT
CAWSGGPEQQYF
>TRBD2|TRBV3-1/TRBV3-2|TRBJ2-3|once
TGTGCCAGCACCCCTACTAGCGGTAGCACAGATACGCAGTATTTT
CASTPTSGSTDTQYF
>TRBD1|TRBV5-4|TRBJ1-1|few
TGTGCCAGCAGCTGGGACAGATTGAACACTGAAGCTTTCTTT
CASSWDRLNTEAFF
>TRBD1|TRBV6-4|TRBJ2-3|few
TGTGCCAGCAGCCACAGGGGCGGGACAGATACGCAGTATTTT
CASSHRGGTDTQYF
>TRBD2|TRBV24-1|TRBJ2-1|.
TGTGCCACCAGTGATGACTCTCTAGCGGGCCACTGGGGTGAGCAGTTCTTC
CATSDDSLAGHWGEQFF
>TRBD2|TRBV15|TRBJ2-5|.
TGTGCCACCAGCCCTAGGACTAGCGCCACTGGAGAGACCCAGTACTTC
CATSPRTSATGETQYF
>TRBD1|TRBV10-1|TRBJ1-1|.
TGCGCCAGCAGTGACACTGGGACAGGGAAGAACACTGAAGCTTTCTTT
CASSDTGTGKNTEAFF
>.|TRBV21-1|TRBJ1-3|.
TGTGCCAGCTCGACAGTCTCTGGAAACACCATATATTTT
CASSTVSGNTIYF
>.|TRBV5-8|TRBJ1-1|once
TGTGCCAGCAACAACGCATGGGAGATTTTGGCTGAAGCTTTCTTT
CASNNAWEILAEAFF
>TRBD2|TRBV5-1|TRBJ2-1|.
TGCGCCAGCAGGGCGGGAGACTCTTACAATGAGCAGTTCTTC
CASRAGDSYNEQFF
>.|TRBV6-6|TRBJ1-2|.
TGTGCCAGTCGTTTAAATGAGGGACTGATGAACTATGGCTACACCTTC
CASRLNEGLMNYGYTF
>.|TRBV29-1|TRBJ1-5|few
TGCAGCGTTGACTTGGGAGGCAATCAGCCCCAGCATTTT
CSVDLGGNQPQHF
>.|TRBV19|TRBJ1-1|.
TGTGCCAGTAGTATTGGGGCCGAAGCTTTCTTT
CASSIGAEAFF
>.|TRBV10-2|TRBJ2-5|.
TGCGCCAGCAGCGGCAGGGTTCGGCAAGAGACCCAGTACTTC
CASSGRVRQETQYF
>.|TRBV6-5|TRBJ1-2|.
TGTGCCAGCAGTTACTCCCCAGGGGCCTCTGGTGGCTACACCTTC
CASSYSPGASGGYTF
>.|TRBV5-6|TRBJ1-1|few
TGTGCCAGCAGAGGGGGACGGTTGAACACTGAAGCTTTCTTT
CASRGGRLNTEAFF
>.|TRBV29-1|TRBJ2-1|few
TGCAGCGTTAAGACAGGTTCCTACAATGAGCAGTTCTTC
CSVKTGSYNEQFF
>.|TRBV11-3|TRBJ2-3|.
TGTGCCAGCAGCTTAGGCAGGGGCACAGATACGCAGTATTTT
CASSLGRGTDTQYF
>TRBD1|TRBV5-6|TRBJ2-6|.
TGTGCCAGCACCCTTTGGCAGGGGGTAATTGGGGCCAACGTCCTGACTTTC
CASTLWQGVIGANVLTF
>.|TRBV5-6|TRBJ2-5|few
TGTGCCAGCAGAGCTTATACCCCGTCCGAGACCCAGTACTTC
CASRAYTPSETQYF
>TRBD2|TRBV7-3|TRBJ2-3|.
TGTGCCAGCAGCTTAAACGGCGGGAGGGTGAAAGATACGCAGTATTTT
CASSLNGGRVKDTQYF
>.|TRBV5-4|TRBJ1-3|.
TGTGCCAGTGCCGGAGGTCCGTTCATCTCTGGAAACACCATATATTTT
CASAGGPFISGNTIYF
>.|TRBV3-1/TRBV3-2|TRBJ2-5|once
TGTGCCAGCAGCCACCTAACAGGGAGACAAGAGACCCAGTACTTC
CASSHLTGRQETQYF
>.|TRBV5-5|TRBJ1-1|.
TGTGCCAGCAGCTGGGTGGAGACGAACACTGAAGCTTTCTTT
CASSWVETNTEAFF
>TRBD2|TRBV5-5|TRBJ2-2|.
TGTGCCAGCAGCTTAGCGGGAGTGAACGGGGAGCTGTTTTTT
CASSLAGVNGELFF
>.|TRBV6-1|TRBJ1-5|.
TGTGCCAGCAGTGAAGCCCCAGGCCGCAATCAGCCCCAGCATTTT
CASSEAPGRNQPQHF
>.|TRBV3-1/TRBV3-2|TRBJ2-2|.
TGTGCCAGCAGCCAAGATTTCGGGAGCACCGGGGAGCTGTTTTTT
CASSQDFGSTGELFF
>.|TRBV6-6|TRBJ1-6|.
TGTGCCAGCAGTTACTCCCAAGAGGCCCTCCACTTT
CASSYSQEALHF
>TRBD1|TRBV4-1|TRBJ1-3|.
TGCGCCAGCAGCCAAGTCGAGGGGGCTAGGGGAGGAAACACCATATATTTT
CASSQVEGARGGNTIYF
>TRBD1|TRBV6-5|TRBJ2-2|few
TGTGCCAGCAGTTACTCGACAGGGACCGGGGAGCTGTTTTTT
CASSYSTGTGELFF
>.|TRBV7-2|TRBJ1-1|.
TGTGCCAGCAGCTTTTCCTCCCCGACTGAAGCTTTCTTT
CASSFSSPTEAFF
>.|TRBV14|TRBJ2-1|.
TGTGCCAGCAGCCTCCTAGCGAGGAGCTCCTACAATGAGCAGTTCTTC
CASSLLARSSYNEQFF
>.|TRBV18|TRBJ2-2|.
TGTGCCAGCTCAGAGTATTCGAACACCGGGGAGCTGTTTTTT
CASSEYSNTGELFF
>.|TRBV7-9|TRBJ2-7|.
TGTGCCAGCAGCTTTACAGGGATTGGGGAGCAGTACTTC
CASSFTGIGEQYF
>TRBD2|TRBV19|TRBJ2-1|.
TGTGCCAGTAGTATAGGGGAGGGACCATCCTACAATGAGCAGTTCTTC
CASSIGEGPSYNEQFF
>.|TRBV9|TRBJ1-6|.
TGTGCCAGCAGCCCCGGGGGGAACCTCTACTCACCCCTCCACTTT
CASSPGGNLYSPLHF
>.|TRBV5-6|TRBJ2-2|.
TGTGCCAGCAGCTTGTCCAGGGGCGTAGGCACCGGGGAGCTGTTTTTT
CASSLSRGVGTGELFF
>.|TRBV27|TRBJ2-2|.
TGTGCCAGCAGTCCTACTAGCCTGAACACCGGGGAGCTGTTTTTT
CASSPTSLNTGELFF
>.|TRBV24-1|TRBJ1-5|.
TGTGCCACCAGCAGGGGAACTCATCAGCCCCAGCATTTT
CATSRGTHQPQHF
>TRBD1|TRBV6-5|TRBJ1-1|.
TGTGCCCACATCCGGGGGACAGGGGACACTGAAGCTTTCTTT
CAHIRGTGDTEAFF
>.|TRBV11-2|TRBJ2-5|.
TGTGCCAGCAGCCGCTCGGGATTCCAAGAGACCCAGTACTTC
CASSRSGFQETQYF
>TRBD1|TRBV29-1|TRBJ2-3|.
TGCAGCGTGGGGCCGGGACAGTTCACAGATACGCAGTATTTT
CSVGPGQFTDTQYF
>.|TRBV11-3|TRBJ1-1|once
TGTGCCAGCAGCTTAGAAAGTAGACATCGAAGGGAAGCTTTCTTT
CASSLESRHRREAFF